Following are 20 T cell receptor beta chains from one sample sequenced in a study of a mutant IDH1 vaccine in newly diagnosed glioma (dated by TCRdb to 2020 to 2023). This sample's time point label indicates: week 23, last vaccination. A 20-mer mutant IDH1 peptide at 300 micrograms in Montanide made up each vaccine dose, which was injected subcutaneously together with topical imiquimod. The receptor library was made with the immunoSEQ multiplex PCR assay. The immuneACCESS repertoire file appears here via TCRdb, limited to in-frame rearrangements. These files lack a portion of the clones; in checked studies, under half of the deficit traces to unresolved V genes, and the cause of the others is not known. The sample contains 30,000 to 40,000 clones, roughly 79% of them found a single time. Of the sample, about 5.2% falls within the top ten clones. The antigens of these receptors remain unknown. The sequences come from PBMCs, collected from a glioma patient whose treatment included an IDH1 peptide vaccine. Source of these receptors: a man aged 35-49 years with glioma.

J is TRBJ2-6 and V is TRBV7-2, with D possibly TRBD2 on 5 matching bases. The germline CDR1 and CDR2 sequences are SGHTA and FQGNSA. The CDR3 runs 14 residues. The germline V and J ends were trimmed by 4 bases and 3 bases, with 7 bases remaining between them. CDR3 in amino acids: CASSSDFGANVLTF. CDR3 in DNA: TGTGCCAGCAGCTCGGACTTTGGGGCCAACGTCCTGACTTTC.

The rearrangement links TRBV25-1 to TRBJ2-7; 9 bases map to TRBD2. The V and J ends lost 4 bases and 6 bases, in that order; junction bases with no gene match: 10. The CDR3 is 15 amino acids. Germline V gene lookup returns CDR1 MGHDK and CDR2 SYGVNS. The CDR3 DNA follows: TGTGCCAGCAGTGCCAGACTAGCGGCATGGGGCGAGCAGTACTTC. As protein: CASSARLAAWGEQYF.

A few counts support this clone. The genes are TRBV25-1 and TRBJ2-1; 9 nucleotides align to TRBD2. With V trimmed by 3 bases and J by 4 bases, 1 base remained unmatched. In germline, CDR1 is MGHDK, CDR2 SYGVNS. This CDR3 has 14 amino acids. The CDR3 loop is CASSESGRYNEQFF. In DNA form, the CDR3 reads TGTGCCAGCAGTGAGAGCGGGAGGTACAATGAGCAGTTCTTC.

This chain joins TRBV19 and TRBJ1-1; D uncertain. The germline V gene has CDR1 LNHDA and CDR2 SQIVND (reference sequence). This CDR3 is built from 13 residues. Deletions cut 3 bases from V and 4 bases from J, with 9 bases between. The CDR3 DNA reads as TGTGCCAGTAGTATTAGAGGGCCCACTGAAGCTTTCTTT. It specifies CASSIRGPTEAFF.

The V gene is TRBV4-2, the J gene TRBJ2-3, with 14 bases that match TRBD2. The V gene's germline CDR1 is LGHNA and CDR2 YNFKEQ. V was pared by 2 bases and J by 1 base, with 5 bases of the junction left unmatched. This CDR3 contains 18 residues. The CDR3 loop is CASSQTPGLAGGTDTQYF. The DNA for the CDR3 is TGTGCCAGCAGCCAAACACCGGGACTAGCGGGGGGCACAGATACGCAGTATTTT.

The chain carries TRBV4-2 and TRBJ2-3; possibly TRBD1 for D (6 bases). The germline V and J ends were trimmed by 1 base and 1 base, with 12 bases remaining between them. The CDR3 is made up of 16 amino acids. The germline gives CDR1 LGHNA, CDR2 YNFKEQ. CDR3 region: CASSQARTAGTDTQYF. The CDR3 nucleotides are TGTGCCAGCAGCCAAGCAAGGACAGCGGGCACAGATACGCAGTATTTT.

This clone was picked up a small number of times. The rearrangement uses TRBV19 and TRBJ2-7; D may correspond to TRBD1 or TRBD2 (5 bases each). Trimming removed 6 bases at V and 0 bases at J, with 21 bases between. CDR1 LNHDA and CDR2 SQIVND come from the germline V gene (reference sequence). This CDR3 region has 17 residues. The CDR3 region is CASRSRASGQSSYEQYF. CDR3 in DNA: TGTGCCAGTAGATCTCGTGCTTCGGGGCAAAGCTCCTACGAGCAGTACTTC.

The chain uses TRBV7-8 and TRBJ2-7; D possibly corresponds to TRBD1 (5 bases). V was clipped by 5 bases and J by 0 bases, with 14 bases between them. CDR3 length equals 15 residues. Germline assignment: CDR1 SGHVS and CDR2 FQNEAQ. Written as DNA, the CDR3 is TGTGCCAGCAGCCCCCGGACACAGAGCTCCTACGAGCAGTACTTC. Residues: CASSPRTQSSYEQYF.

The V and J genes are TRBV7-2 and TRBJ2-7, with D hard to call. The CDR3 is 11 amino acids. The germline gives CDR1 SGHTA, CDR2 FQGNSA. Trimming pared 4 bases from V and 7 bases from J, leaving 8 bases between. In DNA form, the CDR3 reads TGTGCCAGCAGCTCCGGTGGGGAGCAGTACTTC. Encoded protein: CASSSGGEQYF.

The genes are TRBV7-2 and TRBJ1-2, with 8 bases aligning to TRBD1. With 5 bases clipped from V and 4 bases from J, the junction kept 9 bases outside the gene matches. CDR3 size: 15 residues. From germline, CDR1 is SGHTA and CDR2 FQGNSA. The CDR3 nucleotides read TGTGCCAGCAGCCAGCGCGGGACAGGAGTCTATGGCTACACCTTC. Encoded protein: CASSQRGTGVYGYTF.

The V and J genes are TRBV2 and TRBJ2-3; D is ambiguous. V gave up 4 bases and J gave up 0 bases, with 8 bases separating them. The CDR3 has 14 residues. CDR1 and CDR2 (germline): SNHLY, FYNNEI. CDR3 loop: CASSGQTSTDTQYF. CDR3 nucleotides: TGTGCCAGCAGTGGCCAAACTAGCACAGATACGCAGTATTTT.

The V gene is TRBV11-1, the J gene TRBJ2-7; 7 nucleotides line up with TRBD1. CDR3 size: 15 residues. With 4 bases clipped from V and 7 bases from J, the junction kept 13 bases outside the gene matches. The V gene's germline CDR1 is SGHAT and CDR2 FQDESV (reference sequence). The CDR3 loop is CASSSTGPGFKEQYF. DNA for the CDR3: TGTGCCAGCAGCTCGACAGGGCCTGGATTTAAAGAGCAGTACTTC.

The genes are TRBV4-1 and TRBJ2-5; no reliable D call. Germline lookup yields CDR1 MGHRA and CDR2 YSYEKL. This CDR3 comprises 14 residues. Between the trimmed V and J ends, which lost 1 base and 0 bases, there was a span of 6 bases. CDR3 sequence reads: CASSQGADQETQYF. CDR3 in DNA: TGCGCCAGCAGCCAAGGGGCAGACCAAGAGACCCAGTACTTC.

The chain combines TRBV30 with TRBJ2-7, with a possible D match to TRBD2 (6 bases). Per the germline V gene, CDR1 is GTSNPN and CDR2 is SVGIG (reference sequence). CDR3 size: 11 residues. Trimming pared 5 bases from V and 8 bases from J, leaving 13 bases between. The CDR3 protein is CAWSGLLKQYF. CDR3 nucleotides: TGTGCCTGGTCGGGACTGCTGAAGCAGTACTTC.

The chain is built from TRBV4-3 and TRBJ2-1, with 8 nucleotides matching TRBD1. Germline CDR1 and CDR2: LGHNA and YSLEER. CDR3 length: 18 residues. V gave up 0 bases and J gave up 2 bases; unmatched junction bases: 9. The CDR3, as DNA: TGCGCCAGCAGCCAAGATCGGACAGGGTTTATCACCTACAATGAGCAGTTCTTC. Translation gives CASSQDRTGFITYNEQFF.

The gene calls are TRBV5-1 and TRBJ2-3; possibly TRBD1 for D (6 bases). The V end lost 3 bases, the J end lost 1 base, and 18 bases lay between the germline ends. CDR3 length: 17 residues. Germline V gene sequence: CDR1 SGHRS, CDR2 YFSETQ. The DNA for the CDR3 is TGCGCCAGCAGCTCCCTCGTGGGGGCTCACCGCACAGATACGCAGTATTTT. It codes for CASSSLVGAHRTDTQYF.

This clone was seen a single time. This chain uses TRBV7-5 with TRBJ1-6. TRBV7-5 is tagged as a pseudogene. CDR3 length: 13 residues. The CDR3 DNA reads as TGTGCCAGAAGCTTAAGAGAGTTTTCACCCCTCCACTTT. Translated: CARSLREFSPLHF.

The gene calls are TRBV6-6 and TRBJ2-3; no clear D. With 6 bases removed from V and 0 bases from J, the gap between germline ends came to 13 bases. The germline CDR1 and CDR2 sequences are MNHNY and SVGAGI (reference sequence). The CDR3 spans 15 residues. The CDR3 loop is CASRPFGSSTDTQYF. The CDR3 nucleotides are TGTGCCAGCAGACCATTCGGGTCTAGCACAGATACGCAGTATTTT.

J is TRBJ2-5 and V is TRBV2; 7 bases align to TRBD1. The CDR3 length is 14 residues. Germline trimming cut 3 bases from V and 2 bases from J; bases unmatched to any gene: 3. From germline, CDR1 is SNHLY and CDR2 FYNNEI. CDR3 residues: CASSDPGQQETQYF. DNA for the CDR3: TGTGCCAGCAGTGACCCGGGACAGCAAGAGACCCAGTACTTC.

In its sample, this clone was seen once. The chain employs TRBV6-5 and TRBJ1-2; D may be TRBD1 (5 bases). The CDR3 spans 14 residues. Trimming cost V 4 bases and J 4 bases, with 13 bases left between them. The V gene's germline CDR1 is MNHEY and CDR2 SVGAGI. The CDR3 bases are TGTGCCAGCAGTTTGGGGATGGGGCTCTATGGCTACACCTTC. This sequence encodes CASSLGMGLYGYTF.